The entry that follows covers one T cell receptor beta chain sequence. V was shortened by 1 base and J by 4 bases, with 19 bases between the two germline ends. The CDR3 contains 17 residues. The V gene's germline CDR1 is SGHAT and CDR2 FQNNGV. One Seattle source followed patients from active infection through their disease course. The data were obtained in a study of blood T cell repertoires in COVID-19. Background on the study: Acute and convalescent COVID-19 samples came from the United States, Italy and Spain.

Per the study methods: Nucleated cell number was recorded as an estimate derived from reference gene primer amplification. Using immunoSEQ multiplex PCR, the repertoire was profiled, and TCRdb retains in-frame clones only, with some absent. V and J calls plus clone size are reproduced from that table; the DNA served to infer D and trimming. The table has 150,000 to 200,000 clones, around 80% seen once. The V call is TRBV11-2, the J call TRBJ1-2; D possibly corresponds to TRBD1 (5 bases). Input material: peripheral blood. This TCR came from a woman aged 70-85 years with COVID-19, enrolled during active disease. The DNA for the CDR3 is TGTGCCAGCAGCTTAGGCCCGGGACTTCGGCGGTCCTATGGCTACACCTTC. It encodes CASSLGPGLRRSYGYTF.